The TCR beta chain under discussion was sequenced for a study of shared clonotypes between healthy human individuals. Assay: immunoSEQ multiplex PCR; the TCRdb copy retains only in-frame clones and omits some. The table records about 2.1 million clones, 80% to 95% of them present only once. Comment on this clone: The target antigen is unknown.

CD45RO negativity and positive selection for CCR7 defined naive CD8 cells, a population that excluded terminally differentiated effector memory CD45RA+ cells. The CDR3 totals 13 residues. The V gene lost 2 bases and the J gene lost 5 bases, with 10 bases spanning the gap. Germline lookup yields CDR1 KGHSH and CDR2 LQKENI. Whole-study results and caveats: The sharing of about 5.3% of naive CD4 clonotypes was seen across several donors. Memory subsets had estimated richness that was generally smaller than that of naive subsets. Clonotype sharing among donors likely depends on sequencing depth.

The sample comprised naive CD8+ T cells from PBMCs. The TCR was taken from a young man in good health. Some clones in this sample may be carry-over from other donors' samples. The V gene is TRBV18, the J gene TRBJ2-7, with a weak D call TRBD1 (5 bases). The CDR3: CASSPARANEQYF. In nucleotides, the CDR3 is TGTGCCAGCTCACCAGCCAGGGCCAACGAGCAGTACTTC.